The next 16 T cell receptor beta chains were all read from a single sample in a study of CD8+ T cells in alopecia areata. Scientists pooled cutaneous lymph node cells and sorted them on CD4, CD8alpha, NKG2D, NKG2ACE and other markers. cDNA serving as the sequencing template came from extracted, reverse transcribed RNA. Clones were sequenced by immunoSEQ multiplex PCR, and TCRdb holds only the in-frame ones, with some missing. In total the sample includes 200,000 to 300,000 clones, none of them seen once. The sequencing input was CD4+ T cells sorted from a lymph node. Receptors were obtained from a C3H/HeJ mouse with alopecia areata. For the strain, the MHC haplotype given is H2-k.

Turning to this clone: Mouse gene names and germline throughout. Read sequence stops 4 residues before the CDR3 end, and the germline J gene provides the missing end. The V and J genes are TRBV31 and TRBJ2-3; perhaps TRBD1 as D (6 bases). From germline, CDR1 is GKSSPN and CDR2 SITVG. Trimming removed 0 bases from V and 0 bases from J, with 16 bases in between. The CDR3 consists of 17 residues. The CDR3 spells CAWSLLHRESSAETLYF. CDR3 DNA, as far as it was read: TGTGCCTGGAGTCTATTGCACAGGGAATCTAGTGCAGAA.

This clone showed up just a few times. All gene names here are mouse names. The read ends 4 residues shy of where the CDR3 ends; the end is completed using the germline J gene. This sequence joins TRBV5 and TRBJ2-1, with a tentative D call TRBD2 (6 bases). V lost 2 bases and J lost 1, with 6 bases in between. This CDR3 is built from 14 residues. Germline lookup yields CDR1 LGHNA and CDR2 YNLKQL (reference sequence). CDR3 bases read: TGTGCCAGCAGCCAATGGGGGAACTATGCT. Amino acid sequence: CASSQWGNYA. The entire CDR3 protein reads CASSQWGNYAEQFF.

This clone was seen a handful of times. Any gene name here is a mouse gene name. The CDR3 is cut off 4 residues early in the read; its end comes from the germline J gene. This specimen includes other DNA sequences encoding the same CDR3. This chain connects TRBV5 to TRBJ2-2; maybe TRBD1 (6 bases). V was pared by 0 bases and J by 1 base, with 6 bases between. The CDR3 extends over 15 amino acids. The germline CDR1 and CDR2 sequences are LGHNA and YNLKQL (reference sequence). CDR3 sequence reads: CASSQEQGNTGQLYF. The CDR3 DNA, read in part, is TGTGCCAGCAGCCAAGAACAGGGAAACACCGGG.

The sample holds a few counts of this clone. Gene names and germline refer to mouse. The read terminates 4 residues ahead of where the CDR3 ends, so the germline J gene completes it. The chain carries TRBV31 and TRBJ2-2; TRBD1 agrees at 9 bases. Trimming removed 5 bases from V and 2 bases from J; junction bases left unmatched: 0. The length of the CDR3 is 13 residues. Germline lookup yields CDR1 GKSSPN and CDR2 SITVG. The covered CDR3 bases are TGTGCCTGGGGGACAGGGAACACCGGG. Translation gives CAWGTGNTG. The full-length CDR3 reads as CAWGTGNTGQLYF.

This clone has just a few counts. The gene names given are mouse names. The same CDR3 can be traced to other DNA sequences in this sample. The CDR3 here is CASSINTEVFF. The sequenced part of the CDR3 DNA is TGTGCCAGCAGCATTAACACA. This chain links TRBV19 with TRBJ1-1, with D uncertain. The read ends 4 residues before the CDR3 terminus; that terminus is restored from the germline J gene. This CDR3 is built from 11 residues. CDR1 is FNHDT and CDR2 is SITEND in the germline V gene (reference sequence). V was shortened by 5 bases and J by 2 bases, with 4 bases between the two germline ends.

Comments on this clone: Gene names are the mouse ones. The missing CDR3 end, 4 residues past where the read stops, is filled in from the germline J gene. J is TRBJ2-1 and V is TRBV5, with 8 nucleotides matching TRBD2. Germline CDR1 and CDR2: LGHNA and YNLKQL (reference sequence). The V segment lost 4 bases and the J segment 6 bases; nucleotides outside the gene matches: 5. The CDR3 spans 14 residues. The chain's CDR3 is CASSPSGGTAEQFF. Partial CDR3 DNA: TGTGCCAGCAGCCCCTCTGGGGGGACTGCT.

About this clone itself: The gene names here belong to mouse. The CDR3 loop is CASSQGAAETLYF. The CDR3 bases that were read are TGTGCCAGCAGCCAGGGGGCCGCAGAA. J is TRBJ2-3 and V is TRBV5, with D possibly called TRBD1 or TRBD2 (6 bases each). The read finishes 4 residues shy of the CDR3 end, and the germline J gene is used to complete it. The CDR3 spans 13 residues. Germline V gives CDR1 LGHNA, CDR2 YNLKQL (reference sequence). The germline V and J ends were trimmed by 3 bases and 3 bases, with 7 bases remaining between them.

About this clone itself: It may be a read error: a sequence one base away is much more abundant. Gene names are the mouse ones. The read ends 4 residues early relative to the CDR3; the germline J gene fills the gap. The same CDR3 arises from other DNA sequences in this sample as well. This sequence joins TRBV13-1 and TRBJ1-2; the D is unclear. CDR1 NSHNY and CDR2 SYGAGN come from the germline V gene. With 3 bases removed from V and 4 bases from J, the gap between germline ends came to 7 bases. This CDR3 has 12 amino acids. Incomplete CDR3 DNA: TGTGCCAGCAGTGGACAAAGCTCC. It specifies CASSGQSS. From start to end, the CDR3 is CASSGQSSDYTF.

This clone was picked up a small number of times. Gene names and germline match the mouse. The sequenced part of the CDR3 DNA is TGTGCCAGCAGTGCCCAGGGGGCGCGGACA. Protein: CASSAQGART. The full CDR3 is CASSAQGARTEVFF. The V gene is TRBV13-1, the J gene TRBJ1-1; TRBD1 matches at 8 bases. The read terminates 4 residues before the CDR3 end, so the remaining end is supplied by the germline J gene. Looked up from germline, CDR1 is NSHNY and CDR2 is SYGAGN. The CDR3 is 14 residues long.

This clone came up a few times. Gene names are the mouse ones. The sequenced CDR3 bases are TGCACCTGCAGTGCAGTCCGGGACTGGTCCTAT. As protein: CTCSAVRDWSY. The whole CDR3 region reads CTCSAVRDWSYEQYF. The V call is TRBV1, the J call TRBJ2-7; the match to TRBD2 covers 8 bases. Read sequence stops 4 residues before the CDR3 end, and the germline J gene provides the missing end. The CDR3 covers 15 residues. Germline V CDR1 and CDR2: NSQYPW, LRSPGD (reference sequence). The junction had 3 bases not matched to a gene; V was cut back by 1 base and J by 1 base.

In its sample, this clone was seen a few times. Mouse gene names and germline throughout. The read terminates 4 residues before the CDR3 end, so the remaining end is supplied by the germline J gene. This chain connects TRBV3 to TRBJ2-5; 9 bases map to TRBD1. V trimming: 2 bases; J trimming: 1 base; junction bases outside the gene matches: 10. There are 18 residues in the CDR3. Germline lookup yields CDR1 SNHLY and CDR2 FYNGKV (reference sequence). This CDR3 reads CASSLRDREARDQDTQYF. The DNA read from the CDR3 is TGTGCCAGCAGCTTACGGGACAGGGAGGCTAGGGACCAAGAC. Full variable domain (outside the CDR3, taken from reference TRBV3 and TRBJ2-5): GPKVLQIPSHQIIDMGQMVTLNCDPVSNHLYFYWYKQILGQQMEFLVNFYNGKVMEKSKLFKDQFSVERPDGSYFTLKIQPTALEDSAVYFCASSLRDREARDQDTQYFGPGTRLLVL.

As concerns this clone: Mouse gene names and germline throughout. Read coverage stops 4 residues before the CDR3 terminus; the germline J gene supplies the remainder. V is TRBV5 and J is TRBJ2-7; D is perhaps TRBD2 (7 bases). Germline loops: CDR1 LGHNA, CDR2 YNLKQL (reference sequence). The length of the CDR3 is 13 residues. Incomplete CDR3 DNA: TGTGCCAGCAGCCCCTGGGGGCCGTAT. This encodes CASSPWGPY. The whole CDR3 protein is CASSPWGPYEQYF.

This clone was detected only a few times. Mouse gene names apply. The read is 4 residues too short to cover the CDR3 end, so that end is filled in from the germline J gene. Other DNA sequences of this sample code for an identical CDR3. V gene TRBV5 combines with J gene TRBJ2-1; 11 bases map to TRBD2. Unmatched junction bases numbered 2, after V lost 4 bases and J lost 3 bases. CDR1 and CDR2 (germline): LGHNA, YNLKQL (reference sequence). CDR3 length equals 15 residues. CDR3 protein: CASSLGLGAYAEQFF. The CDR3 bases that were read are TGTGCCAGCAGCCTGGGACTGGGGGCCTATGCT.

The sample holds a few counts of this clone. Here the gene names and germline are mouse. The DNA ends 4 residues before the CDR3 does, and the rest of the CDR3 is filled in from the germline J gene. The rearrangement uses TRBV13-1 and TRBJ1-1; D gene ambiguous. Deletions cut 5 bases from V and 0 bases from J, with 14 bases between. The germline gives CDR1 NSHNY, CDR2 SYGAGN. The CDR3 is 15 residues long. Partial CDR3 DNA: TGTGCCAGCAGAGACACACAGATTGCAAACACA. This encodes CASRDTQIANT. From start to end, the CDR3 is CASRDTQIANTEVFF.

For this clone: Gene names are the mouse ones. The read ends 4 residues early relative to the CDR3; the germline J gene fills the gap. In the same sample, other DNA sequences code for this CDR3. The V and J genes are TRBV13-1 and TRBJ2-5, with D maybe TRBD1 (6 bases). From germline, CDR1 is NSHNY and CDR2 SYGAGN. The CDR3 is made up of 13 amino acids. The CDR3 DNA, read in part, is TGTGCCAGCAGTGCCGGACAGAAAGAC. Protein sequence: CASSAGQKD. The whole CDR3 protein reads CASSAGQKDTQYF.

The table lists this clone with a few counts. Given a much more abundant clone one base away, this may be a read error. Gene names and germline refer to mouse. Read data end 4 residues before the CDR3 end; the end is taken from the germline J gene. This specimen includes other DNA sequences encoding the same CDR3. The genes are TRBV19 and TRBJ2-7; a weak D match, TRBD1 (6 bases). Looked up from germline, CDR1 is FNHDT and CDR2 is SITEND (reference sequence). Trimming pared 5 bases from V and 0 bases from J, leaving 6 bases between. This CDR3 is 12 amino acids long. CDR3 DNA (partial): TGTGCCAGCAGGGACAGCTCCTAT. Its protein product is CASRDSSY. The full CDR3 protein reads CASRDSSYEQYF.